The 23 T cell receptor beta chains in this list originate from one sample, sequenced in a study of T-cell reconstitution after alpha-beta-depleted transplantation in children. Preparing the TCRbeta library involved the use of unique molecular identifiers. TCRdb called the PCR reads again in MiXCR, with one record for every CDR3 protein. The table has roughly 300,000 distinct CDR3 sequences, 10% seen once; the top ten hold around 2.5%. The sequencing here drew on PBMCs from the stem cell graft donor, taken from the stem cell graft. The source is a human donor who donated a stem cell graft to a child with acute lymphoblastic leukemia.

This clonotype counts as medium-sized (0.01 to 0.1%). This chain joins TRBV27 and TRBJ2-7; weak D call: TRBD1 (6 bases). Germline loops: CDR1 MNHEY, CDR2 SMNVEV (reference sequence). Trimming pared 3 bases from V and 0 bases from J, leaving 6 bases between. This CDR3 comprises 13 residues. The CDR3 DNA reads TGTGCCAGCAGTTTGGGACACTCCTACGAGCAGTACTTC. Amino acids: CASSLGHSYEQYF.

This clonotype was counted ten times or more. This CDR3 reads CASMSDYRGRDGSPLHF. Written as DNA, the CDR3 is TGTGCCAGCATGTCGGACTACAGGGGGCGGGATGGCTCACCCCTCCACTTT. The chain couples TRBV27 to TRBJ1-6; 9 bases agree with TRBD1. The germline gives CDR1 MNHEY, CDR2 SMNVEV (reference sequence). The CDR3 is 17 residues long. The ends lost 7 bases at V and 10 bases at J; junction bases unmatched: 17.

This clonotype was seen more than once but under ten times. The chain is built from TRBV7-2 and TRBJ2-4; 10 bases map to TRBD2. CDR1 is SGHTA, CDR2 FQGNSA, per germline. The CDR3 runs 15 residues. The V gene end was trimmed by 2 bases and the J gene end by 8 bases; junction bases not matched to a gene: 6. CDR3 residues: CASSLSGRAADIQYF. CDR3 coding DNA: TGTGCCAGCAGCTTAAGCGGGAGGGCCGCGGACATTCAGTACTTC. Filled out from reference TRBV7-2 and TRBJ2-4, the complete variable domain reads GAGVSQSPSNKVTEKGKDVELRCDPISGHTALYWYRQSLGQGLEFLIYFQGNSAPDKSGLPSDRFSAERTGGSVSTLTIQRTQQEDSAVYLCASSLSGRAADIQYFGAGTRLSVL.

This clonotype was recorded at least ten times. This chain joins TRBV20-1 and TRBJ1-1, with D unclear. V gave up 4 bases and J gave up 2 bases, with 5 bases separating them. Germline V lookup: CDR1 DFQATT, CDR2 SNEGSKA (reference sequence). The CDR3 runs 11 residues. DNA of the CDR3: TGCAGTGCTATAAGCAACACTGAAGCTTTCTTT. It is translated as CSAISNTEAFF.

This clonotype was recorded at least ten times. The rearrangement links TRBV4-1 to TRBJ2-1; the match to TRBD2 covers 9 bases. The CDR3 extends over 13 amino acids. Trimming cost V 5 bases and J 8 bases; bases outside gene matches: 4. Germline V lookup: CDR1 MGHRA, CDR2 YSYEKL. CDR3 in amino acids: CASSTGLAYEQFF. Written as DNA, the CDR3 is TGCGCCAGCAGCACGGGACTAGCCTATGAGCAGTTCTTC.

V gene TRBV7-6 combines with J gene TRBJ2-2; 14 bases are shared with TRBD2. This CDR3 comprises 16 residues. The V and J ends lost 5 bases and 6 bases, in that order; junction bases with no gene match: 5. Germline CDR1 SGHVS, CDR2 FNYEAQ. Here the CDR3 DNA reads TGTGCCAGCAGCATGCCGGGACTAGCGGGAGCCGGGGAGCTGTTTTTT. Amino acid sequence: CASSMPGLAGAGELFF.

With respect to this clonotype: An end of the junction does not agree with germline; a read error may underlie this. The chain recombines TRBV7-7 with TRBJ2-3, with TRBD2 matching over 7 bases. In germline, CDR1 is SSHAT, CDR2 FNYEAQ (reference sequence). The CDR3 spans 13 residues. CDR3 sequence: CASSLAGQDTQYF. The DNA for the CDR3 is TGTGCTAGCAGCTTAGCGGGTCAGGATACGCAGTATTTT.

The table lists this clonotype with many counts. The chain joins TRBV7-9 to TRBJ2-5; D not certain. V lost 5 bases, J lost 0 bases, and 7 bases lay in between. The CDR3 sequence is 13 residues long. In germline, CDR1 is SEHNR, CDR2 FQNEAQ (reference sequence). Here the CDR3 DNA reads TGTGCCAGCAGCCAACGACACCAAGAGACCCAGTACTTC. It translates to CASSQRHQETQYF.

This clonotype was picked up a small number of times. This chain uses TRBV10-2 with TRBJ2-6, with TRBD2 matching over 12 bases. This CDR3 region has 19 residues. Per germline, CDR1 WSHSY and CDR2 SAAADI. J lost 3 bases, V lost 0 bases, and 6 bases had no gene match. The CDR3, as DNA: TGCGCCAGCAGTGAGTCATCCCTAGCGGGAGGGTTTGGGGCCAACGTCCTGACTTTC. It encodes CASSESSLAGGFGANVLTF.

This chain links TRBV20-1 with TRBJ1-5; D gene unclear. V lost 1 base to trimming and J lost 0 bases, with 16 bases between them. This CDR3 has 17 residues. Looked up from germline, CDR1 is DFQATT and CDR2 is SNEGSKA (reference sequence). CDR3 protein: CSARGKGGRDSNQPQHF. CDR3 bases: TGCAGTGCTAGAGGAAAAGGAGGGAGGGATAGCAATCAGCCCCAGCATTTT.

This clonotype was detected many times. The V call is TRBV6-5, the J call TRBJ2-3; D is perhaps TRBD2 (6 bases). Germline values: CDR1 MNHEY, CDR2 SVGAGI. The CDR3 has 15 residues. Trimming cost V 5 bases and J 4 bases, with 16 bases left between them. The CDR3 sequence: CASSPGSHGSDTQYF. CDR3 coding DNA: TGTGCCAGCAGTCCCGGGAGTCACGGGTCAGATACGCAGTATTTT.

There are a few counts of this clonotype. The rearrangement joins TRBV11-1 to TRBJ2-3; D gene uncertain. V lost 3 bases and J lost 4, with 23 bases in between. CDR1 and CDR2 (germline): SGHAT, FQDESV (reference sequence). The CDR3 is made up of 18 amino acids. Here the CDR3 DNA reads TGTGCCAGCAGCTTCGCTGGCTCCGGTGTGGGCGACCCAGATACGCAGTATTTT. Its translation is CASSFAGSGVGDPDTQYF.

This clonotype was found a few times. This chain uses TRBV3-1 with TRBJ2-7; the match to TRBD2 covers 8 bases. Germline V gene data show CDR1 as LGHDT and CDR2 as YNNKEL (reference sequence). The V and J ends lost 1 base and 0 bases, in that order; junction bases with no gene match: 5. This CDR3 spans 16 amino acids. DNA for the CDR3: TGTGCCAGCAGCCAAGTGGGCGGGAGGTACTCCTACGAGCAGTACTTC. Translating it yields CASSQVGGRYSYEQYF.

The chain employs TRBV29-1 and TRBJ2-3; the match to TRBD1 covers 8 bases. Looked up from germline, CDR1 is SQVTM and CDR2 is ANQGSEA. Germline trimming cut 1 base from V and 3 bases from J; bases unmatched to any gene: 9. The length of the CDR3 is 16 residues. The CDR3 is CSVEARNRGRTDTQYF. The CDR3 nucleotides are TGCAGCGTTGAAGCCCGAAACAGGGGGAGAACAGATACGCAGTATTTT.

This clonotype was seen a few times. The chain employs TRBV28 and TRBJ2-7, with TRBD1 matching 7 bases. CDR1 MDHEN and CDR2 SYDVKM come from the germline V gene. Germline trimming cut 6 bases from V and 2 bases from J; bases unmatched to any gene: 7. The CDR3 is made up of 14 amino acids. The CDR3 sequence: CASRQAGTAYEQYF. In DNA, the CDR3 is TGTGCCAGCAGGCAAGCCGGGACAGCCTACGAGCAGTACTTC. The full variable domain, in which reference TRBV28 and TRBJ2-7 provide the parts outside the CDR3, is DVKVTQSSRYLVKRTGEKVFLECVQDMDHENMFWYRQDPGLGLRLIYFSYDVKMKEKGDIPEGYSVSREKKERFSLILESASTNQTSMYLCASRQAGTAYEQYFGPGTRLTVT.

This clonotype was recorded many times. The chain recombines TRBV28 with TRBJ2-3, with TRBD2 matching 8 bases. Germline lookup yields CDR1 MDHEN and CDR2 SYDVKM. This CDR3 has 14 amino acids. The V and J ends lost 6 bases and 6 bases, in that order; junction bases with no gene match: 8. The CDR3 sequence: CASSWGRGADTQYF. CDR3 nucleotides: TGTGCCAGCAGCTGGGGGCGGGGGGCTGATACGCAGTATTTT.

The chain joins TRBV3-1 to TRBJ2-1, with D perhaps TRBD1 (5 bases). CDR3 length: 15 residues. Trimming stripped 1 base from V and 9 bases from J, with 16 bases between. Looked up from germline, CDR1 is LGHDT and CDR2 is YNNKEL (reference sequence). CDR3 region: CASSQVYRLRSEQFF. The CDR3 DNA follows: TGTGCCAGCAGCCAAGTCTACAGGCTCCGAAGTGAGCAGTTCTTC.

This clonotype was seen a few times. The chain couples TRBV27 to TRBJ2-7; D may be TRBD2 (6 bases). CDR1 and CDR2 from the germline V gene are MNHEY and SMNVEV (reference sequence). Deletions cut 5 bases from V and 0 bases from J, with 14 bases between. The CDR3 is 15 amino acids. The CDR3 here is CASSAQTSFSYEQYF. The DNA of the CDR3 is TGTGCCAGCAGTGCCCAGACTAGTTTCTCCTACGAGCAGTACTTC.

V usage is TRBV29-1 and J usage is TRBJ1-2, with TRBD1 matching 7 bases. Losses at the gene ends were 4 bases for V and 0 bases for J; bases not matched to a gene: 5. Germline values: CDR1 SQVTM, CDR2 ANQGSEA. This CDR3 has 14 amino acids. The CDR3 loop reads CSVAGTVANYGYTF. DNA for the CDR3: TGCAGCGTTGCGGGGACAGTAGCTAACTATGGCTACACCTTC.

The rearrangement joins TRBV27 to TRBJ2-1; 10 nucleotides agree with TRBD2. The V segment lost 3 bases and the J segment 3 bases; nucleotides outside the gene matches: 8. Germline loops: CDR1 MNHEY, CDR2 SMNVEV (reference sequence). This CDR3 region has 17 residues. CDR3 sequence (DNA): TGTGCCAGCAGTTTCGACCTTAGCGGGAGGTACTACAATGAGCAGTTCTTC. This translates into CASSFDLSGRYYNEQFF.

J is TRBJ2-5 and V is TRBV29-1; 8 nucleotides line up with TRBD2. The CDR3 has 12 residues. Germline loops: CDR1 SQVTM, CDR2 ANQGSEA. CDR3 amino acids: CTAGENQETQYF. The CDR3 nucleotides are TGCACAGCGGGAGAGAACCAAGAGACCCAGTACTTC.

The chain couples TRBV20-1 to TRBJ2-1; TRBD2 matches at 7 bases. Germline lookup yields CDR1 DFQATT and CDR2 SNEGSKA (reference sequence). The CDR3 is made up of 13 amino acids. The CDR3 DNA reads TGCGGGGCCCGGCGGGGGACCTACAATGAGCAGTTCTTC. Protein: CGARRGTYNEQFF.

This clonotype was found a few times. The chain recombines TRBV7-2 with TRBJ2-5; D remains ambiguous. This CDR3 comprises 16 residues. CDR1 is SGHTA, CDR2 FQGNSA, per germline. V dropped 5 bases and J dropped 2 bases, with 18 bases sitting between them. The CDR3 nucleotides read TGTGCCAGCAGCCCGATACGCGGCGACATACAAGAGACCCAGTACTTC. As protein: CASSPIRGDIQETQYF. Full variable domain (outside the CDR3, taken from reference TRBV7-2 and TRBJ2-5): GAGVSQSPSNKVTEKGKDVELRCDPISGHTALYWYRQSLGQGLEFLIYFQGNSAPDKSGLPSDRFSAERTGGSVSTLTIQRTQQEDSAVYLCASSPIRGDIQETQYFGPGTRLLVL.